The 17 T cell receptor beta chains below were found in one sample sequenced in a study of radiotherapy plus CTLA-4 blockade in lung cancer. Assay: immunoSEQ multiplex PCR; the TCRdb copy retains only in-frame clones and omits some. This sample has more than 40,000 clones; 55% to 80% occur once, and the top ten carry roughly 25%. This specimen was peripheral blood, taken from a patient treated with radiotherapy plus ipilimumab. All receptors derive from a human donor with non-small cell lung cancer who had a partial response to radiotherapy plus ipilimumab.

The chain couples TRBV27 to TRBJ2-1; TRBD2 agrees at 10 bases. The CDR3 extends over 15 amino acids. Germline assignment: CDR1 MNHEY and CDR2 SMNVEV (reference sequence). V shed 0 bases, J shed 6 bases, and the junction held 2 bases outside the gene matches. CDR3 in amino acids: CASSLSRTSGNEQFF. CDR3 in DNA: TGTGCCAGCAGTTTATCGAGGACTAGCGGCAATGAGCAGTTCTTC.

This chain connects TRBV5-6 to TRBJ2-5; D not certain. The J call may be wrong; the DNA end is better matched by TRBJ2-7. Germline assignment: CDR1 SGHDT and CDR2 YYEEEE. The CDR3 covers 12 residues. The CDR3 region is CASSLTSYEQYF. In nucleotides, the CDR3 is TGTGCCAGCAGCTTGACGTCCTACGAGCAGTACTTC.

A few counts support this clone. The rearrangement joins TRBV27 to TRBJ2-7; 8 bases align to TRBD1. CDR1 and CDR2 from the germline V gene are MNHEY and SMNVEV (reference sequence). The CDR3 is 17 amino acids. The CDR3, as DNA: TGTGCTAGACAGGGGCTCTGGGGACCCCCCAACAACTACGAGCAGTACTTC. Its protein product is CARQGLWGPPNNYEQYF.

This clone was counted only a few times. The chain employs TRBV4-1 and TRBJ2-3; a possible D gene is TRBD2 (6 bases). CDR1 is MGHRA, CDR2 YSYEKL, per germline. The CDR3 spans 14 residues. Trimming took 0 bases from V and 5 from J, leaving 9 bases between them. This chain's CDR3 is CASSQELAKDTQYF. DNA for the CDR3: TGCGCCAGCAGCCAAGAACTAGCAAAAGATACGCAGTATTTT.

This clone was counted between two and nine times. The chain carries TRBV19 and TRBJ1-1; 7 bases fit TRBD1. The CDR3 covers 13 residues. CDR1 and CDR2 from the germline V gene are LNHDA and SQIVND (reference sequence). After removal of 7 bases from V and 4 bases from J, the junction contained 6 bases not matched to a gene. CDR3: CASKGQGGTEAFF. The CDR3 region has the DNA TGTGCCAGTAAAGGCCAGGGGGGCACTGAAGCTTTCTTT.

DNA for the CDR3: TGCGCCAGCAGCTTGAACAGGGGCAACATTCAGTACTTC. It codes for CASSLNRGNIQYF. J is TRBJ2-4 and V is TRBV5-1, with 7 bases that match TRBD1. The junction had 2 bases not matched to a gene; V was cut back by 1 base and J by 7 bases. CDR1 SGHRS and CDR2 YFSETQ come from the germline V gene. The CDR3 extends over 13 amino acids.

In this sample, this clone turned up a few times. The J gene is TRBJ2-7, the V gene TRBV14; D perhaps matches TRBD2 (5 bases). V was trimmed by 3 bases and J by 9 bases, leaving 15 bases between them. The germline CDR1 and CDR2 sequences are SGHDN and FVKESK. CDR3 length equals 13 residues. The CDR3 loop is CASSQWARERQYF. As DNA, the CDR3 is TGTGCCAGCAGCCAGTGGGCGAGGGAGAGGCAGTACTTC.

This chain links TRBV7-9 with TRBJ1-6; 9 nucleotides align to TRBD1. Germline V gives CDR1 SEHNR, CDR2 FQNEAQ (reference sequence). V lost 1 base and J lost 7; bases outside the gene matches: 5. The length of the CDR3 is 16 residues. DNA for the CDR3: TGTGCCAGCAGCTTAGATCCGGGACAGGGAAATTCACCCCTCCACTTT. Its translation: CASSLDPGQGNSPLHF.

The gene calls are TRBV15 and TRBJ1-1; 7 nucleotides agree with TRBD1. The J segment lost 6 bases and the V segment lost 10 bases, leaving 11 bases of the junction unmatched. Looked up from germline, CDR1 is LNHNV and CDR2 is YYDKDF (reference sequence). This CDR3 has 13 residues. The CDR3 spells CAISPQGEAEAFF. The CDR3 DNA sequence: TGTGCCATCAGTCCGCAGGGGGAGGCTGAAGCTTTCTTT.

The gene calls are TRBV5-6 and TRBJ2-5, with a possible D match to TRBD2 (6 bases). Germline values: CDR1 SGHDT, CDR2 YYEEEE. The CDR3 loop spans 13 amino acids. Trimming left V 7 bases short and J 5 bases short, with 15 bases between. The CDR3 DNA reads as TGTGCCAGCGGGCCCACCCGGGGGGAGACCCAGTACTTC. This translates into CASGPTRGETQYF.

CDR3 sequence: CASSLSGGHDTQYF. CDR3 nucleotides: TGTGCCAGCAGTCTTTCGGGAGGGCATGATACGCAGTATTTT. The genes are TRBV7-6 and TRBJ2-3; the match to TRBD2 covers 8 bases. V trimming: 6 bases; J trimming: 6 bases; junction bases outside the gene matches: 8. The CDR3 has 14 amino acids. Per the germline V gene, CDR1 is SGHVS and CDR2 is FNYEAQ.

The rearrangement links TRBV19 to TRBJ1-5; D is uncertain. Germline-derived CDR1 and CDR2 are LNHDA and SQIVND (reference sequence). The CDR3 length is 14 residues. V shed 7 bases and J shed 5 bases, with 15 bases lying between them. This CDR3 is CASTPSRGDQPQHF. The CDR3 coding sequence is TGTGCCAGTACCCCAAGCCGAGGAGATCAGCCCCAGCATTTT.

J is TRBJ1-2 and V is TRBV5-4; tentatively, D is TRBD1 (5 bases). V dropped 3 bases and J dropped 5 bases, with 17 bases sitting between them. The CDR3 loop spans 15 amino acids. Germline assignment: CDR1 SGHNT and CDR2 YYREEE (reference sequence). The CDR3 here is CASSSTGGGDYGYTF. The CDR3 nucleotides are TGTGCCAGCAGCTCCACTGGGGGAGGGGATTATGGCTACACCTTC. Supplemented by reference TRBV5-4 and TRBJ1-2, the full variable domain reads ETGVTQSPTHLIKTRGQQVTLRCSSQSGHNTVSWYQQALGQGPQFIFQYYREEENGRGNFPPRFSGLQFPNYSSELNVNALELDDSALYLCASSSTGGGDYGYTFGSGTRLTVV.

This chain links TRBV5-1 with TRBJ2-7; 8 nucleotides align to TRBD1. J lost 5 bases, V lost 4 bases, and 5 bases had no gene match. Per germline, CDR1 SGHRS and CDR2 YFSETQ. The length of the CDR3 is 13 residues. CDR3 nucleotides: TGCGCCAGCAGCCAGGGACAGGTGGACGAGCAGTACTTC. It is translated as CASSQGQVDEQYF.

In this sample, this clone turned up a few times. V is TRBV5-6 and J is TRBJ2-5; 7 bases are a match to TRBD1. The CDR3 is 14 amino acids. The germline V gene has CDR1 SGHDT and CDR2 YYEEEE. The J segment lost 5 bases and the V segment lost 4 bases, leaving 8 bases of the junction unmatched. CDR3 DNA sequence: TGTGCCAGCAGCGCCGTCGACAGGGCGGAGACCCAGTACTTC. Its translation: CASSAVDRAETQYF. The complete variable domain, with remaining parts taken from reference TRBV5-6 and TRBJ2-5, reads DAGVTQSPTHLIKTRGQQVTLRCSPKSGHDTVSWYQQALGQGPQFIFQYYEEEERQRGNFPDRFSGHQFPNYSSELNVNALLLGDSALYLCASSAVDRAETQYFGPGTRLLVL.

This chain joins TRBV11-1 and TRBJ2-3; D uncertain. Germline CDR1 is SGHAT and CDR2 is FQDESV (reference sequence). The CDR3 is 15 amino acids. Between the trimmed V and J ends, which lost 2 bases and 1 base, there was a span of 10 bases. The CDR3 DNA reads as TGTGCCAGCAGCTTACGGAGACGGGGCACAGATACGCAGTATTTT. Encoded protein: CASSLRRRGTDTQYF.

This clone was seen once. This chain links TRBV19 with TRBJ1-4; the D is unclear. The CDR3 is made up of 14 amino acids. The germline V gene has CDR1 LNHDA and CDR2 SQIVND (reference sequence). V was clipped by 7 bases and J by 3 bases, with 12 bases between them. The chain's CDR3 is CASNRAGANEKLFF. CDR3 nucleotides: TGTGCCAGTAATAGGGCGGGAGCTAATGAAAAACTGTTTTTT.